These 31 T cell receptor beta chains were all obtained from the same sample, sequenced in a study of blood T cell repertoires in COVID-19. Here immunoSEQ multiplex PCR was the method, and the copy in TCRdb shows in-frame clones only, minus some. The profile shows 45,000 to 55,000 clones, approximately 90% of them singletons. Sequencing was performed on peripheral blood. The receptors here all came from an elderly woman with acute or convalescent COVID-19.

The chain carries TRBV5-5 and TRBJ2-7, with 12 bases fitting TRBD2. The V gene end was trimmed by 5 bases and the J gene end by 4 bases; junction bases not matched to a gene: 4. From germline, CDR1 is SGHKS and CDR2 YYEKEE (reference sequence). This CDR3 region has 14 residues. The CDR3 nucleotides are TGTGCCAGCAGGACCGGGACTAGCGGGTACGAGCAGTACGTC. It translates to CASRTGTSGYEQYV.

The V call is TRBV3-1 (or the pseudogene TRBV3-2), the J call TRBJ1-4; D gene uncertain. Trimming removed 1 base from V and 6 bases from J, with 18 bases in between. CDR1 is LGHDT, CDR2 YNNKEL, per germline (reference sequence). This CDR3 has 17 residues. The CDR3 coding sequence is TGTGCCAGCAGCCAAGGGCCCGGAGCGGTTATGTATGAAAAACTGTTTTTT. Protein product: CASSQGPGAVMYEKLFF.

The gene calls are TRBV4-2 and TRBJ2-5; 9 bases match TRBD2. This CDR3 is 15 amino acids long. Germline trimming cut 5 bases from V and 4 bases from J; bases unmatched to any gene: 8. Germline CDR1 reads LGHNA; CDR2 reads YNFKEQ. The CDR3 loop is CASSRERGAVETQYF. Here the CDR3 DNA reads TGTGCCAGCAGCAGGGAGCGGGGGGCGGTAGAGACCCAGTACTTC.

V usage is TRBV19 and J usage is TRBJ2-1, with D possibly TRBD1 on 5 matching bases. The CDR3 extends over 10 amino acids. The ends were cut back, 7 bases at V and 15 bases at J, with 13 bases in the middle. Per the germline V gene, CDR1 is LNHDA and CDR2 is SQIVND (reference sequence). The CDR3 is CASKGEGVFF. The CDR3 DNA reads as TGTGCCAGTAAAGGAGAAGGGGTGTTCTTC. Using reference TRBV19 and TRBJ2-1 for the parts outside the CDR3, the full variable domain is DGGITQSPKYLFRKEGQNVTLSCEQNLNHDAMYWYRQDPGQGLRLIYYSQIVNDFQKGDIAEGYSVSREKKESFPLTVTSAQKNPTAFYLCASKGEGVFFGPGTRLTVL.

This clone has more than one count but fewer than ten. The rearrangement joins TRBV2 to TRBJ1-4, with D unclear. Trimming took off 8 bases at V and 8 bases at J, with 9 bases between the two ends. Per the germline V gene, CDR1 is SNHLY and CDR2 is FYNNEI. CDR3 length: 11 residues. The CDR3 DNA sequence: TGTGCCAGCTCGAGAATCGAAAAACTGTTTTTT. Its translation is CASSRIEKLFF.

The chain is built from TRBV11-2 and TRBJ1-2; 9 bases line up with TRBD1. The germline V gene encodes CDR1 SGHAT and CDR2 FQNNGV. V lost 1 base, J lost 4 bases, and 4 bases stayed unmatched. The CDR3 totals 15 residues. Here the CDR3 reads CASSLGGDRAYGYTF. The CDR3 DNA sequence: TGTGCCAGCAGCTTAGGAGGGGACAGGGCCTATGGCTACACCTTC.

This chain joins TRBV12-5 and TRBJ2-2; D perhaps matches TRBD1 (5 bases). This CDR3 spans 18 amino acids. Trimming left V 0 bases short and J 6 bases short, with 20 bases between. CDR1 is LGHNT, CDR2 FRNRAP, per germline. The CDR3 region is CASGLVLAAGMAPGELFF. The DNA for the CDR3 is TGTGCTAGTGGTTTGGTATTGGCGGCAGGGATGGCGCCCGGGGAGCTGTTTTTT. Combining the CDR3 with reference TRBV12-5 and TRBJ2-2 gives the whole variable domain DARVTQTPRHKVTEMGQEVTMRCQPILGHNTVFWYRQTMMQGLELLAYFRNRAPLDDSGMPKDRFSAEMPDATLATLKIQPSEPRDSAVYFCASGLVLAAGMAPGELFFGEGSRLTVL.

This chain links TRBV5-1 with TRBJ1-1, with D unresolved. CDR1 and CDR2 (germline): SGHRS, YFSETQ. The V end was cut by 1 base, the J end by 6 bases, with 10 bases between. The CDR3 has 13 amino acids. In nucleotides, the CDR3 is TGCGCCAGCAGCTTGCCAGGCAGTCCTGAAGCTTTCTTT. Its protein product is CASSLPGSPEAFF.

The chain links TRBV4-2 to TRBJ1-5; D is uncertain. Between the trimmed V and J ends, which lost 4 bases and 6 bases, there was a span of 13 bases. Germline CDR1 LGHNA, CDR2 YNFKEQ. The CDR3 covers 14 residues. CDR3 in DNA: TGTGCCAGCAGCCCGACGGCGGGAGGTCAGCCCCAGCATTTT. This sequence encodes CASSPTAGGQPQHF.

V is TRBV5-1 and J is TRBJ2-3; 7 bases line up with TRBD1. Germline trimming cut 4 bases from V and 1 base from J; bases unmatched to any gene: 6. This CDR3 contains 15 residues. The V gene's germline CDR1 is SGHRS and CDR2 YFSETQ. CDR3 in DNA: TGCGCCAGCAGCAAGGGGACAGTTGGCACAGATACGCAGTATTTT. Amino acid sequence: CASSKGTVGTDTQYF.

This clone is classed as medium-sized. This specimen includes other DNA sequences encoding the same CDR3. CDR3 region: CASSQGTSGVETQYF. In DNA, the CDR3 is TGTGCCAGCAGCCAAGGGACTAGCGGGGTAGAGACCCAGTACTTC. V and J are TRBV3-1 (or the pseudogene TRBV3-2) and TRBJ2-5; 12 positions match TRBD2. Trimming took 1 base from V and 4 from J; bases not matched to a gene: 1. The length of the CDR3 is 15 residues. CDR1 is LGHDT and CDR2 is YNNKEL in the germline V gene (reference sequence).

V and J are TRBV18 and TRBJ1-5; no definite D call. The germline V gene has CDR1 KGHSH and CDR2 LQKENI. The CDR3 contains 14 residues. V was shortened by 3 bases and J by 6 bases, with 12 bases between the two germline ends. CDR3 protein: CASSPNPGGQPQHF. CDR3 DNA: TGTGCCAGCTCACCTAACCCCGGCGGTCAGCCCCAGCATTTT.

The DNA for the CDR3 is TGTGCCAGCAGCGGGCTGGATCAGCCCCAGCATTTT. This encodes CASSGLDQPQHF. This chain uses TRBV7-8 with TRBJ1-5; D gene ambiguous. The CDR3 sequence is 12 residues long. The V end lost 5 bases, the J end lost 5 bases, and 7 bases lay between the germline ends. Germline assignment: CDR1 SGHVS and CDR2 FQNEAQ.

The genes are TRBV6-5 and TRBJ1-2; possibly TRBD1 for D (5 bases). The CDR3 totals 14 residues. V lost 2 bases, J lost 5 bases, and 12 bases lay in between. The germline gives CDR1 MNHEY, CDR2 SVGAGI. CDR3 in amino acids: CASSYIREGYGYTF. The CDR3 coding sequence is TGTGCCAGCAGTTACATTCGGGAGGGGTATGGCTACACCTTC.

This clone was observed a single time. The chain combines TRBV5-6 with TRBJ2-3; 10 bases are a match to TRBD2. CDR3 length: 17 residues. V shed 4 bases and J 2 bases; nucleotides not matched to a gene: 10. The germline CDR1 and CDR2 sequences are SGHDT and YYEEEE. CDR3 residues: CASSARYSGGYTDTQYF. Here the CDR3 DNA reads TGTGCCAGCAGCGCGCGATATAGCGGGGGGTACACAGATACGCAGTATTTT.

This clone was counted a few times. The V and J genes are TRBV11-2 and TRBJ1-1, with D tentatively TRBD1 (5 bases). CDR1 SGHAT and CDR2 FQNNGV come from the germline V gene. V dropped 4 bases and J dropped 5 bases, with 8 bases sitting between them. This CDR3 has 12 amino acids. The CDR3: CASSWRGTEAFF. The CDR3 DNA sequence: TGTGCCAGCAGCTGGAGGGGTACTGAAGCTTTCTTT.

This clone has a handful of counts. The chain has TRBV5-8 and TRBJ1-4; 7 bases agree with TRBD1. The germline V gene has CDR1 SGHTS and CDR2 YDEGEE. This CDR3 comprises 15 residues. The V and J ends lost 2 bases and 1 base, in that order; junction bases with no gene match: 2. CDR3 DNA sequence: TGTGCCAGCAGCTTCTGGGACAGAACTAATGAAAAACTGTTTTTT. Amino acids: CASSFWDRTNEKLFF. Full variable domain (rest looked up from reference TRBV5-8 and TRBJ1-4): EAGVTQSPTHLIKTRGQQATLRCSPISGHTSVYWYQQALGLGLQFLLWYDEGEERNRGNFPPRFSGRQFPNYSSELNVNALELEDSALYLCASSFWDRTNEKLFFGSGTQLSVL.

This chain joins TRBV2 and TRBJ2-3; TRBD1 is a possible D gene (5 bases). This CDR3 region has 14 residues. Trimming cost V 0 bases and J 5 bases, with 9 bases left between them. Germline V CDR1 and CDR2: SNHLY, FYNNEI. The CDR3 here is CASSEALQGDTQYF. CDR3 nucleotide sequence: TGTGCCAGCAGTGAAGCGCTTCAGGGAGATACGCAGTATTTT.

The chain carries TRBV9 and TRBJ2-3, with 8 bases aligning to TRBD2. Per germline, CDR1 SGDLS and CDR2 YYNGEE. J was trimmed by 4 bases and V by 0 bases; bases with no gene match: 4. This CDR3 spans 15 amino acids. As DNA, the CDR3 is TGTGCCAGCAGCGTAGCCGGGGGGGTGGCAGATACGCAGTATTTT. Its translation: CASSVAGGVADTQYF. Supplemented by reference TRBV9 and TRBJ2-3, the full variable domain reads DSGVTQTPKHLITATGQRVTLRCSPRSGDLSVYWYQQSLDQGLQFLIQYYNGEERAKGNILERFSAQQFPDLHSELNLSSLELGDSALYFCASSVAGGVADTQYFGPGTRLTVL.

The chain combines TRBV19 with TRBJ2-1; D gene uncertain. The CDR3 is 14 residues long. V was pared by 7 bases and J by 8 bases, with 18 bases between. Germline V lookup: CDR1 LNHDA, CDR2 SQIVND (reference sequence). CDR3 residues: CASTPGPASDEQFF. DNA of the CDR3: TGTGCCAGTACCCCCGGTCCAGCCAGCGATGAGCAGTTCTTC.

This chain uses TRBV19 with TRBJ2-7, with TRBD1 as a possible D gene (5 bases). The CDR3 spans 14 residues. The germline V and J ends were trimmed by 3 bases and 3 bases, with 12 bases remaining between them. CDR1 LNHDA and CDR2 SQIVND come from the germline V gene (reference sequence). Here the CDR3 DNA reads TGTGCCAGTAGTATTAGGCAGGGTAACTACGAGCAGTACTTC. As protein: CASSIRQGNYEQYF.

The chain links TRBV2 to TRBJ1-3; 7 bases line up with TRBD1. The CDR3 loop spans 17 amino acids. V lost 6 bases and J lost 0; bases outside the gene matches: 11. From germline, CDR1 is SNHLY and CDR2 FYNNEI. In nucleotides, the CDR3 is TGTGCCAGCAGGAGGGGGGACAGATTTCGCTCTGGAAACACCATATATTTT. Translating gives CASRRGDRFRSGNTIYF.

The chain uses TRBV3-1 (or the pseudogene TRBV3-2) and TRBJ2-7, with D maybe TRBD2 (5 bases). The CDR3 covers 12 residues. Per germline, CDR1 LGHDT and CDR2 YNNKEL (reference sequence). The V gene lost 1 base and the J gene lost 8 bases, with 9 bases spanning the gap. The CDR3 DNA is TGTGCCAGCAGCCAAGGTGGAGGTAAGCAGTACTTC. This sequence encodes CASSQGGGKQYF.

This chain links TRBV15 with TRBJ2-1; the D is unclear. This CDR3 comprises 17 residues. In germline, CDR1 is LNHNV, CDR2 YYDKDF (reference sequence). The ends were cut back, 0 bases at V and 0 bases at J, with 12 bases in the middle. The CDR3 region has the DNA TGTGCCACCAGCAGAGATCGCTTCCCGAGCTCCTACAATGAGCAGTTCTTC. Amino acid sequence: CATSRDRFPSSYNEQFF.

The J gene is TRBJ1-1, the V gene TRBV10-2; 7 positions agree with TRBD1. The CDR3 consists of 15 residues. Germline V gene lookup returns CDR1 WSHSY and CDR2 SAAADI. V was pared by 0 bases and J by 4 bases, with 5 bases of the junction left unmatched. The chain's CDR3 is CASSESTGLGTEAFF. CDR3 in DNA: TGCGCCAGCAGTGAGTCGACAGGGTTGGGCACTGAAGCTTTCTTT.

This sequence joins TRBV9 and TRBJ2-3, with D perhaps TRBD2 (6 bases). Germline CDR1 and CDR2: SGDLS and YYNGEE. The CDR3 consists of 16 residues. Trimming cost V 0 bases and J 8 bases, with 19 bases left between them. The DNA of the CDR3 is TGTGCCAGCAGCGTAGGTGGCGGGAAACGCACTAGTACGCAGTATTTT. Encoded protein: CASSVGGGKRTSTQYF. Full variable domain (rest looked up from reference TRBV9 and TRBJ2-3): DSGVTQTPKHLITATGQRVTLRCSPRSGDLSVYWYQQSLDQGLQFLIQYYNGEERAKGNILERFSAQQFPDLHSELNLSSLELGDSALYFCASSVGGGKRTSTQYFGPGTRLTVL.

The chain recombines TRBV19 with TRBJ1-4, with 7 bases that match TRBD1. The CDR3 runs 14 residues. Germline V CDR1 and CDR2: LNHDA, SQIVND (reference sequence). J was trimmed by 5 bases and V by 7 bases; bases with no gene match: 7. The CDR3 nucleotides read TGTGCCAGTATGAAAAGGGGGCAGAATGAAAAACTGTTTTTT. Translation gives CASMKRGQNEKLFF.

V usage is TRBV12-5 and J usage is TRBJ2-3, with 7 bases lining up with TRBD1. Germline trimming cut 5 bases from V and 0 bases from J; bases unmatched to any gene: 5. CDR3 size: 15 residues. Germline CDR1 reads LGHNT; CDR2 reads FRNRAP. The CDR3 protein is CASGMTGMSTDTQYF. The CDR3 DNA reads as TGTGCTAGTGGTATGACAGGGATGAGCACAGATACGCAGTATTTT.

This chain links TRBV5-8 with TRBJ2-3; 11 positions agree with TRBD2. V shed 4 bases, J shed 6 bases, and the junction held 7 bases outside the gene matches. In germline, CDR1 is SGHTS, CDR2 YDEGEE. The CDR3 spans 15 residues. The CDR3 region is CASSPSSGGHDTQYF. The CDR3 region has the DNA TGTGCCAGCAGCCCCTCTAGCGGGGGGCACGATACGCAGTATTTT.

A single count supports this clone. The chain couples TRBV7-7 to TRBJ2-5; TRBD2 might be the D (7 bases). Trimming took 1 base from V and 5 from J, leaving 14 bases between them. CDR3 length: 15 residues. Germline lookup yields CDR1 SSHAT and CDR2 FNYEAQ (reference sequence). The CDR3, as DNA: TGTGCCAGCAGCTTAGGCGGGGGCTCCCTGGAGACCCAGTACTTC. Protein sequence: CASSLGGGSLETQYF.

This clone has a single count. The chain joins TRBV19 to TRBJ1-2; 9 bases are a match to TRBD1. In germline, CDR1 is LNHDA, CDR2 SQIVND (reference sequence). With V trimmed by 3 bases and J by 7 bases, 12 bases remained unmatched. The CDR3 sequence is 16 residues long. In nucleotides, the CDR3 is TGTGCCAGTAGTATTTTGGGACAGGGAGCAGCACGTGGCTACACCTTC. Encoded protein: CASSILGQGAARGYTF. The full variable domain, in which reference TRBV19 and TRBJ1-2 provide the parts outside the CDR3, is DGGITQSPKYLFRKEGQNVTLSCEQNLNHDAMYWYRQDPGQGLRLIYYSQIVNDFQKGDIAEGYSVSREKKESFPLTVTSAQKNPTAFYLCASSILGQGAARGYTFGSGTRLTVV.